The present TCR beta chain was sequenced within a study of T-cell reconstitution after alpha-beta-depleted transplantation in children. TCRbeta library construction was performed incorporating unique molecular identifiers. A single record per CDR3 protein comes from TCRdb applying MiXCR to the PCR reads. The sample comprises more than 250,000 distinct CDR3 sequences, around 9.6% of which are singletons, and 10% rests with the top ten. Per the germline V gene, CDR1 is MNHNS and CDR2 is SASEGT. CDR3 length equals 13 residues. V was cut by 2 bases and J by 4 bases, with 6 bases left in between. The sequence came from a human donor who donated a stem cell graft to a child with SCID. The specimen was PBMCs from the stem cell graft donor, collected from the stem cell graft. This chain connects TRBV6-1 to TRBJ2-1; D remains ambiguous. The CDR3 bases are TGTGCCAGCAGTGAATATCTTTACAATGAGCAGTTCTTC. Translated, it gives CASSEYLYNEQFF.